These 2 T cell receptor beta chains share one sample of origin, sequenced in a study of T cells after yellow fever vaccination. From the 5' RACE reads, TCRdb called clonotypes with MiXCR, one entry per CDR3 protein. The repertoire holds about 160,000 distinct CDR3 sequences, roughly 9% seen once, with approximately 35% in the top ten. The material was CD8+ T cells sorted from PBMCs, obtained 45 days after the yellow fever booster vaccination. These receptors originate from a man younger than 30 who received the YFV17D yellow fever vaccine.

This sequence joins TRBV20-1 and TRBJ1-2; 9 nucleotides align to TRBD1. The CDR3 sequence is 13 residues long. The V and J ends lost 5 bases and 4 bases, in that order; junction bases with no gene match: 5. Germline values: CDR1 DFQATT, CDR2 SNEGSKA (reference sequence). The CDR3 is CSASGQGSYGYTF. As DNA, the CDR3 is TGCAGTGCTTCGGGACAGGGAAGCTATGGCTACACCTTC.

The chain uses TRBV4-1 and TRBJ1-2; 9 nucleotides match TRBD1. Germline V gene data show CDR1 as MGHRA and CDR2 as YSYEKL. The V gene end was trimmed by 4 bases and the J gene end by 8 bases; junction bases not matched to a gene: 11. The length of the CDR3 is 15 residues. CDR3 in amino acids: CASSRTGATEDGYTF. The CDR3, as DNA: TGCGCCAGCAGCCGGACAGGGGCTACGGAGGACGGCTACACCTTC.